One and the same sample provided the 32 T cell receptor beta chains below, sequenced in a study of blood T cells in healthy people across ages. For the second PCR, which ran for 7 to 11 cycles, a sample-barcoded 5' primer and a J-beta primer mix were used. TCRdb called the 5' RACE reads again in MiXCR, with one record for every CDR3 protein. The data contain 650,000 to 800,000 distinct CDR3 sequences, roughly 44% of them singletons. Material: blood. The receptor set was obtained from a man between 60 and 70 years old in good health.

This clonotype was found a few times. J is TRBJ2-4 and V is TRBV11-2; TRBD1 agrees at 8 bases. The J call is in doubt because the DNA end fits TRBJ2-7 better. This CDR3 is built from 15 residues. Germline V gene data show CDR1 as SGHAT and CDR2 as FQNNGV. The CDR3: CASSFPDRGPYEQYF. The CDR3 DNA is TGTGCCAGCAGCTTCCCCGACAGGGGACCCTACGAGCAGTACTTC.

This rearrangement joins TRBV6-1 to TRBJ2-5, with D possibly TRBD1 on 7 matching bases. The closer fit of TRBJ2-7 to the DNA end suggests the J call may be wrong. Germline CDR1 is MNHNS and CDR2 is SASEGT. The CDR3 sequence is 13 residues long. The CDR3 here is CASAGQPPYEQYF. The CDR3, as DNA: TGTGCCAGCGCGGGACAGCCCCCCTACGAGCAGTACTTC.

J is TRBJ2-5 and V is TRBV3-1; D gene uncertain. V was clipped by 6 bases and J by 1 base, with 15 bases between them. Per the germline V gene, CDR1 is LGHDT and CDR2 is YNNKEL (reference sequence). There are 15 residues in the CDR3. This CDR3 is CASRPSRQIQETQYF. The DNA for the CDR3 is TGTGCCAGCAGGCCAAGTCGGCAGATCCAAGAGACCCAGTACTTC.

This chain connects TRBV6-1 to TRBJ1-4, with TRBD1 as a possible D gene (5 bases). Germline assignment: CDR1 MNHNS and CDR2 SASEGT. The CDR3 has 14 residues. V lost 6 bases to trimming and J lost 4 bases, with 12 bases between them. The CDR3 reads CASRTVWSNEKLFF. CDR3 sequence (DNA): TGTGCCAGCAGGACAGTGTGGAGTAATGAAAAACTGTTTTTT.

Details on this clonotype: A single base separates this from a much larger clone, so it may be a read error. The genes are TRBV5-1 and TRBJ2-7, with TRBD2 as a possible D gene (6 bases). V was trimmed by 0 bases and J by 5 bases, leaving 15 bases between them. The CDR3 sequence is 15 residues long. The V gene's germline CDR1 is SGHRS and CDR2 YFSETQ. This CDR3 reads CASSLGPGETHEQYF. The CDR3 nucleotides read TGCGCCAGCAGCTTGGGGCCGGGGGAGACCCACGAGCAGTACTTC.

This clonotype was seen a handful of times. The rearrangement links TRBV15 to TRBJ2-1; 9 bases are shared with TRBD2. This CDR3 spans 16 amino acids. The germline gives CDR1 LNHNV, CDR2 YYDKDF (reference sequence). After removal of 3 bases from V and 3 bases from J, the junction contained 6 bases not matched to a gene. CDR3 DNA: TGTGCCACCAGCAGGCGAATTAGCGGGGGCTACAATGAGCAGTTCTTC. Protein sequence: CATSRRISGGYNEQFF. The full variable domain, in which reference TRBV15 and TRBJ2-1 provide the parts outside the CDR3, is DAMVIQNPRYQVTQFGKPVTLSCSQTLNHNVMYWYQQKSSQAPKLLFHYYDKDFNNEADTPDNFQSRRPNTSFCFLDIRSPGLGDTAMYLCATSRRISGGYNEQFFGPGTRLTVL.

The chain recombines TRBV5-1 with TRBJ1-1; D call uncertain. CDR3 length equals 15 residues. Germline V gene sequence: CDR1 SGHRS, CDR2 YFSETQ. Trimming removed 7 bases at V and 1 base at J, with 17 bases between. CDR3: CASSDWMDGNTEAFF. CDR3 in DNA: TGCGCCAGCTCGGACTGGATGGACGGGAACACTGAAGCTTTCTTT.

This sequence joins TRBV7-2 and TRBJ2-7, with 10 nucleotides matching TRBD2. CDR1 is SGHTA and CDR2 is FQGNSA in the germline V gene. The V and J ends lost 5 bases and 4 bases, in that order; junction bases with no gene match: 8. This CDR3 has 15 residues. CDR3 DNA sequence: TGTGCCAGCAGCACAACTAGCGGGACCCAGTACGAGCAGTACTTC. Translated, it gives CASSTTSGTQYEQYF.

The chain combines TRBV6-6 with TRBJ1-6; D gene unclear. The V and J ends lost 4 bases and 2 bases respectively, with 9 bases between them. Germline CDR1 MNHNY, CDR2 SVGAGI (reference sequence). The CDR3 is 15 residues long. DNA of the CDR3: TGTGCCAGCAGTTTTAGCAGTGCCTATAATTCACCCCTCCACTTT. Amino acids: CASSFSSAYNSPLHF.

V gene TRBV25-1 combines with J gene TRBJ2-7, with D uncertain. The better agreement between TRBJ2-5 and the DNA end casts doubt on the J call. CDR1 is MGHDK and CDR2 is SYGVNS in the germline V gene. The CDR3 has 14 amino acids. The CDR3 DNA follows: TGTGCCAGCAGCCCCAGTCCTAAGGTCGAGACCCAGTACTTC. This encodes CASSPSPKVETQYF.

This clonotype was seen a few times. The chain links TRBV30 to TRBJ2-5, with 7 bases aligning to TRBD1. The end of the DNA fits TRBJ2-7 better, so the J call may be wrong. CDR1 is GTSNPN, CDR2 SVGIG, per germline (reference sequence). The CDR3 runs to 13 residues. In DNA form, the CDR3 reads TGTGCCTGGATGAGGACAGGAGGAACCGAGCAGTACTTC. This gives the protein CAWMRTGGTEQYF.

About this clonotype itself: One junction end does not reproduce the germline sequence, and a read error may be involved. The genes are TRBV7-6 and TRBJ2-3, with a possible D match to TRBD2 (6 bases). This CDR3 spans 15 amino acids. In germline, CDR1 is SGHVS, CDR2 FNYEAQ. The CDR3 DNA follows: TGTTCCAGCAGCTTACTGGGCGGGGGCACAGATACGCAGTATTTT. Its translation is CSSSLLGGGTDTQYF.

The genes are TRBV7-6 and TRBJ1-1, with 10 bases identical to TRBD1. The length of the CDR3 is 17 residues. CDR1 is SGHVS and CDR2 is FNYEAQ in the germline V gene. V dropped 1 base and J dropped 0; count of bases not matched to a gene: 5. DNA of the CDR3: TGTGCCAGCAGCTTAGGGGACAGGGGACTTATGAACACTGAAGCTTTCTTT. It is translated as CASSLGDRGLMNTEAFF.

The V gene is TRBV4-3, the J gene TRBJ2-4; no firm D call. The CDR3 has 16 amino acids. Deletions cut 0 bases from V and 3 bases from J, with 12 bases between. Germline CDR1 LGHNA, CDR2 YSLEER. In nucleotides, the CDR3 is TGCGCCAGCAGCCAAGATCCGGGCGTAGGCAAAAACATTCAGTACTTC. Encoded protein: CASSQDPGVGKNIQYF.

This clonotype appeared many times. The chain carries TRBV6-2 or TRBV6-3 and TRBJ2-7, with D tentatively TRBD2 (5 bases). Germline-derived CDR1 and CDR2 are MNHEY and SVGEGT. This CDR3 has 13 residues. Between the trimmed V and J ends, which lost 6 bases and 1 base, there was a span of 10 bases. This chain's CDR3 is CASRDLGSYEQYF. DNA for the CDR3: TGTGCCAGCAGGGACTTGGGGTCCTACGAGCAGTACTTC.

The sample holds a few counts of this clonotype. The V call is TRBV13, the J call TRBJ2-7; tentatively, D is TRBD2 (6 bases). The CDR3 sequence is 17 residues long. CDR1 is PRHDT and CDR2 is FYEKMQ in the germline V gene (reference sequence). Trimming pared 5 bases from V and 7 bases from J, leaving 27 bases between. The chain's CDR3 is CASSLPDQGLWEGEQYF. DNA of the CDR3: TGTGCCAGCAGCCTTCCCGATCAGGGACTCTGGGAAGGGGAGCAGTACTTC.

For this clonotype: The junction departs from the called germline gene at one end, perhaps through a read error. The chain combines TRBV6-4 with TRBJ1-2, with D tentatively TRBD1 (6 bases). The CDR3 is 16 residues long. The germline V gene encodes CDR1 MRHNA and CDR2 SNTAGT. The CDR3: CASSHSPGDLNYGYTF. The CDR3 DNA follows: TGTGCCAGCAGTCACTCACCAGGGGACCTTAACTATGGCTACACCTTC.

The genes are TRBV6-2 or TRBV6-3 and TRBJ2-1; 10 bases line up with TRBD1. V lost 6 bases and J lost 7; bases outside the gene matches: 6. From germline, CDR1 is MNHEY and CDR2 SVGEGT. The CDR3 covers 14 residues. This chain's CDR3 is CASSRTGGMNEQFF. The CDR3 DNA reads TGTGCCAGCAGCCGGACAGGGGGAATGAATGAGCAGTTCTTC.

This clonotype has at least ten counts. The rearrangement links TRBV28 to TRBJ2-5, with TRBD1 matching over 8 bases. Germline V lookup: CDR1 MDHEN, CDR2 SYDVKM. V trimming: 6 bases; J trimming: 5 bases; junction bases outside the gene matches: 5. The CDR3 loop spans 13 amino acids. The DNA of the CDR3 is TGTGCCAGCAGCAGGGGGCCGAGGGAGACCCAGTACTTC. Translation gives CASSRGPRETQYF. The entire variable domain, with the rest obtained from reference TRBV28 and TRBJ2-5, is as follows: DVKVTQSSRYLVKRTGEKVFLECVQDMDHENMFWYRQDPGLGLRLIYFSYDVKMKEKGDIPEGYSVSREKKERFSLILESASTNQTSMYLCASSRGPRETQYFGPGTRLLVL.

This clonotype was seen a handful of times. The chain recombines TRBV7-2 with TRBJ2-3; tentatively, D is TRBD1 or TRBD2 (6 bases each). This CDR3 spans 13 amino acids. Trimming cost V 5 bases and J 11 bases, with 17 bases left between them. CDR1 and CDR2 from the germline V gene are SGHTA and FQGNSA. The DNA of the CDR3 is TGTGCCAGCAGCCAGGGGACTCACACAGAGCAGTATTTT. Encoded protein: CASSQGTHTEQYF.

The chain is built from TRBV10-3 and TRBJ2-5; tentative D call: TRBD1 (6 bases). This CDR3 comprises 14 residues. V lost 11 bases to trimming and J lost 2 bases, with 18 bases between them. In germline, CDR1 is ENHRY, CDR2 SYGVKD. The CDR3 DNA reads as TGTGCCGTCTCGCAGGGGTTTGGGCAAGAGACCCAGTACTTC. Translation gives CAVSQGFGQETQYF.

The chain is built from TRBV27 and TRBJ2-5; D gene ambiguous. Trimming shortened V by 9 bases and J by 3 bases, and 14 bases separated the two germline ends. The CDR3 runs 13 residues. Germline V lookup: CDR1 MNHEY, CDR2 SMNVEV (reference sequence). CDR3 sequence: CASGIPPKETQYF. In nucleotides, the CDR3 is TGTGCCAGTGGGATTCCACCAAAAGAGACCCAGTACTTC.

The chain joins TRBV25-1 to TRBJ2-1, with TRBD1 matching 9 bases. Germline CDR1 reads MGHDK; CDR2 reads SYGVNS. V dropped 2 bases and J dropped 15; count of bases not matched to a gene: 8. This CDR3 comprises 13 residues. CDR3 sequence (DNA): TGTGCCAGCAGTGAACCGGGGACAGGGAAGTGGTTCTTC. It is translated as CASSEPGTGKWFF. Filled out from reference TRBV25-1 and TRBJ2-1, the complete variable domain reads EADIYQTPRYLVIGTGKKITLECSQTMGHDKMYWYQQDPGMELHLIHYSYGVNSTEKGDLSSESTVSRIRTEHFPLTLESARPSHTSQYLCASSEPGTGKWFFGPGTRLTVL.

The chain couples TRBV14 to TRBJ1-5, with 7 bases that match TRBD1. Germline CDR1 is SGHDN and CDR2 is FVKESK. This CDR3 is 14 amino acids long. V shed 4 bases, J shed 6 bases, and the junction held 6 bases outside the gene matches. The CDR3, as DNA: TGTGCCAGCAGCCCTACAGGGGTGGGTCAGCCCCAGCATTTT. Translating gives CASSPTGVGQPQHF.

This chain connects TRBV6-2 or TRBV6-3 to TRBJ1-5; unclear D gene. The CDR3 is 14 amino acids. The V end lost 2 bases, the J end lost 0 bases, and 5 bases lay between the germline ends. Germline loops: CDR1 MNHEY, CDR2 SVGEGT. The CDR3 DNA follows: TGTGCCAGCAGTTACGCGAATAGCAATCAGCCCCAGCATTTT. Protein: CASSYANSNQPQHF.

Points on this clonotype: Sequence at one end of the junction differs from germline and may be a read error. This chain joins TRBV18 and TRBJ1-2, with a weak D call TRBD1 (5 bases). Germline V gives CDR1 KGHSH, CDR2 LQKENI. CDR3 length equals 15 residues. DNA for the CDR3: TGTGCCAGCTCACCAGGGCGGGGGATTAACTATGGCTACACTTTC. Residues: CASSPGRGINYGYTF.

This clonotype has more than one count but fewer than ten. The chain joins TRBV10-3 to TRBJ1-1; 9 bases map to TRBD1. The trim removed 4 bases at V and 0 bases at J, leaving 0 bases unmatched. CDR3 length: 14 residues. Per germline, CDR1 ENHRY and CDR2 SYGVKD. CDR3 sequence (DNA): TGTGCCATCAGTGGGACAGGGGTGAACACTGAAGCTTTCTTT. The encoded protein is CAISGTGVNTEAFF.

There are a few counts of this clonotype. The CDR3 coding sequence is TGTGCCATCAGTGAATCCGGGGTTCGCACAGATACGCAGTATTTT. It specifies CAISESGVRTDTQYF. The chain couples TRBV10-3 to TRBJ2-3; tentative D call: TRBD2 (5 bases). CDR1 ENHRY and CDR2 SYGVKD come from the germline V gene. Trimming shortened V by 3 bases and J by 1 base, and 11 bases separated the two germline ends. This CDR3 comprises 15 residues.

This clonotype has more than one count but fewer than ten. The CDR3 reads CASSFRQGGHDQPQHF. DNA of the CDR3: TGTGCCAGCAGCTTTAGACAAGGGGGACACGATCAGCCCCAGCATTTT. The chain couples TRBV7-9 to TRBJ1-5; the D gene is possibly TRBD1 (6 bases). Trimming removed 3 bases at V and 5 bases at J, with 17 bases between. Germline-derived CDR1 and CDR2 are SEHNR and FQNEAQ (reference sequence). This CDR3 is built from 16 residues. Full variable domain (outside the CDR3, taken from reference TRBV7-9 and TRBJ1-5): DTGVSQNPRHKITKRGQNVTFRCDPISEHNRLYWYRQTLGQGPEFLTYFQNEAQLEKSRLLSDRFSAERPKGSFSTLEIQRTEQGDSAMYLCASSFRQGGHDQPQHFGDGTRLSIL.

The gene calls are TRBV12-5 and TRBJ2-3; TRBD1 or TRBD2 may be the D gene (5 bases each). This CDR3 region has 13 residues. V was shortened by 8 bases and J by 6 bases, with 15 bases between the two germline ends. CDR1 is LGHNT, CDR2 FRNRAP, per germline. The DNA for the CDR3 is TGTGCTAGTAAAGAGTTTGGGGGTGATACGCAGTATTTT. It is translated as CASKEFGGDTQYF.

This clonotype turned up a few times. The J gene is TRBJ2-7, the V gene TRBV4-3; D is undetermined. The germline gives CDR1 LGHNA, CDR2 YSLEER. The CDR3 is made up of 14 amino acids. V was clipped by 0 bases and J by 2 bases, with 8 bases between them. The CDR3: CASSQDYSPYEQYF. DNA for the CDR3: TGCGCCAGCAGCCAAGATTACAGCCCCTACGAGCAGTACTTC.

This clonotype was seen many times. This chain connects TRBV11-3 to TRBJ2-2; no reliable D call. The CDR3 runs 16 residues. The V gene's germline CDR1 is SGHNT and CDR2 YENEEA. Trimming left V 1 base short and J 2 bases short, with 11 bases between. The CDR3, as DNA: TGTGCCAGCAGCTTAGGGGCGGCAGGAAACACCGGGGAGCTGTTTTTT. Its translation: CASSLGAAGNTGELFF.